Listed here are 31 T cell receptor beta chains from one sample, sequenced in a study of cytomegalovirus exposure and HLA in healthy donors. In the PCR, 60 Vbeta and 13 Jbeta primers were used. This table comes from immunoSEQ multiplex PCR, and its TCRdb copy is limited to in-frame clones, with some not included. The top ten clones hold nearly 3.5% of a sample with roughly 80,000 clones, 78% of them seen once. The sample consisted of PBMCs. The receptors were gathered from a middle-aged man in good health and CMV-seronegative.

The CDR3 loop reads CASSRGNSYEQYF. The CDR3 coding sequence is TGCGCCAGCAGCCGAGGGAACTCCTACGAGCAGTACTTC. V and J are TRBV5-1 and TRBJ2-7, with D tentatively TRBD2 (5 bases). There are 13 residues in the CDR3. Per the germline V gene, CDR1 is SGHRS and CDR2 is YFSETQ. The germline V and J ends were trimmed by 4 bases and 0 bases, with 8 bases remaining between them.

The gene calls are TRBV15 and TRBJ2-2, with D perhaps matching TRBD2 (7 bases). CDR3 length: 15 amino acids. The germline V and J ends were trimmed by 6 bases and 5 bases, with 16 bases remaining between them. Germline assignment: CDR1 LNHNV and CDR2 YYDKDF (reference sequence). The CDR3 coding sequence is TGTGCCACCAGTGCGGGGGCGCGCGGTACCGGGGAGCTGTTTTTT. Its protein product is CATSAGARGTGELFF.

Details on this clone: The junction departs from the called germline gene at one end, perhaps through a read error. The V gene is TRBV7-9, the J gene TRBJ1-2; 8 bases map to TRBD1. This CDR3 spans 15 amino acids. CDR1 and CDR2 from the germline V gene are SEHNR and FQNEAQ (reference sequence). The CDR3 sequence: CSSSPQGAVNYGYTF. The DNA of the CDR3 is TGTTCCAGCAGCCCCCAGGGGGCCGTGAACTATGGCTACACCTTC.

V and J are TRBV5-1 and TRBJ2-5; D perhaps matches TRBD1 (6 bases). CDR3 length equals 14 residues. The ends were cut back, 5 bases at V and 1 base at J, with 12 bases in the middle. CDR1 is SGHRS, CDR2 YFSETQ, per germline. CDR3 nucleotides: TGCGCCAGCAGACCCGGACAGCCCCAAGAGACCCAGTACTTC. Translated, it gives CASRPGQPQETQYF.

The chain employs TRBV2 and TRBJ1-2; no definite D call. This CDR3 region has 15 residues. Trimming pared 1 base from V and 2 bases from J, leaving 11 bases between. CDR1 and CDR2 from the germline V gene are SNHLY and FYNNEI. The DNA for the CDR3 is TGTGCCAGCAGTGAAGGAGGGCTAAGGAACTATGGCTACACCTTC. Amino acids: CASSEGGLRNYGYTF.

The chain carries TRBV19 and TRBJ1-4; the D is unclear. V dropped 3 bases and J dropped 1 base, with 3 bases sitting between them. Germline V CDR1 and CDR2: LNHDA, SQIVND (reference sequence). The CDR3 length is 13 residues. The CDR3 spells CASSIRTNEKLFF. The DNA for the CDR3 is TGTGCCAGTAGTATTAGAACTAATGAAAAACTGTTTTTT.

The chain has TRBV4-2 and TRBJ2-7; D may be TRBD2 (6 bases). V lost 0 bases and J 3 bases, leaving 9 bases between the germline ends. Germline-derived CDR1 and CDR2 are LGHNA and YNFKEQ. The CDR3 contains 14 residues. CDR3 sequence reads: CASSQDRDFYEQYF. DNA for the CDR3: TGTGCCAGCAGCCAAGACAGGGACTTCTACGAGCAGTACTTC.

This chain joins TRBV7-6 and TRBJ2-7, with 7 bases fitting TRBD1. V lost 5 bases, J lost 1 base, and 8 bases stayed unmatched. Germline V gene sequence: CDR1 SGHVS, CDR2 FNYEAQ. The CDR3 extends over 15 amino acids. The CDR3 region has the DNA TGTGCCAGCAGCCCCGAGACAGGGTTTTCCTACGAGCAGTACTTC. It is translated as CASSPETGFSYEQYF. The whole variable domain, remainder taken from reference TRBV7-6 and TRBJ2-7, is GAGVSQSPRYKVTKRGQDVALRCDPISGHVSLYWYRQALGQGPEFLTYFNYEAQQDKSGLPNDRFSAERPEGSISTLTIQRTEQRDSAMYRCASSPETGFSYEQYFGPGTRLTVT.

The CDR3 spells CASSSTGGHNEQFF. The DNA of the CDR3 is TGTGCCAGCAGTTCGACGGGGGGCCACAATGAGCAGTTCTTC. This chain joins TRBV6-5 and TRBJ2-1, with D tentatively TRBD2 (7 bases). CDR3 size: 14 residues. Germline-derived CDR1 and CDR2 are MNHEY and SVGAGI. Trimming stripped 4 bases from V and 5 bases from J, with 12 bases between.

The chain has TRBV6-4 and TRBJ2-3; D remains unclear. Germline V gene lookup returns CDR1 MRHNA and CDR2 SNTAGT. V lost 3 bases to trimming and J lost 2 bases, with 6 bases between them. This CDR3 region has 13 residues. The CDR3 reads CASSEGDTDTQYF. The CDR3, as DNA: TGTGCCAGCAGTGAGGGCGACACAGATACGCAGTATTTT.

The rearrangement joins TRBV5-6 to TRBJ2-7; TRBD1 might be the D (5 bases). The CDR3 sequence is 14 residues long. Germline V gene sequence: CDR1 SGHDT, CDR2 YYEEEE. Between the trimmed V and J ends, which lost 6 bases and 1 base, there was a span of 14 bases. The CDR3 sequence is CASKGQGTSYEQYF. CDR3 sequence (DNA): TGTGCCAGCAAGGGCCAGGGCACTTCCTACGAGCAGTACTTC.

Comment on this clone: The junction departs from the called germline gene at one end, perhaps through a read error. CDR3 sequence: CASSDRDRAVF. The DNA for the CDR3 is TGTGCCAGTAGTGACCGGGACAGGGCCGTCTTC. The chain links TRBV19 to TRBJ2-7, with 9 positions matching TRBD1. The CDR3 loop spans 11 amino acids. Germline values: CDR1 LNHDA, CDR2 SQIVND (reference sequence).

The rearrangement joins TRBV5-1 to TRBJ2-6; tentative D call: TRBD1 (5 bases). The CDR3 is 17 residues long. CDR1 and CDR2 (germline): SGHRS, YFSETQ. Trimming pared 5 bases from V and 0 bases from J, leaving 15 bases between. Written as DNA, the CDR3 is TGCGCCAGCAGGCCTATGACAGCTAGCTCTGGGGCCAACGTCCTGACTTTC. It yields the protein CASRPMTASSGANVLTF.

The rearrangement links TRBV10-1 to TRBJ2-7; 7 bases line up with TRBD2. CDR3 length: 16 amino acids. CDR1 and CDR2 from the germline V gene are WNHNN and SYGVQD (reference sequence). The J segment lost 3 bases and the V segment lost 0 bases, leaving 8 bases of the junction unmatched. The CDR3 sequence is CASSESRRGTFYEQYF. The CDR3 DNA is TGCGCCAGCAGTGAGTCGCGGCGGGGGACCTTCTACGAGCAGTACTTC.

This clone was counted only a few times. V gene TRBV6-1 combines with J gene TRBJ1-1; TRBD1 matches at 7 bases. V was clipped by 8 bases and J by 5 bases; unmatched bases: 5. The CDR3 runs 12 residues. Germline CDR1 reads MNHNS; CDR2 reads SASEGT. The CDR3 reads CASGQDLTEAFF. The CDR3 nucleotides are TGTGCCAGCGGACAGGACCTAACTGAAGCTTTCTTT.

This clone has a handful of counts. The J gene is TRBJ1-6, the V gene TRBV25-1; no reliable D call. The CDR3 totals 13 residues. In germline, CDR1 is MGHDK, CDR2 SYGVNS. Trimming left V 10 bases short and J 8 bases short, with 15 bases between. CDR3: CANTRAGHSPLHF. As DNA, the CDR3 is TGTGCCAACACTAGGGCTGGCCATTCACCCCTCCACTTT. Full variable domain (remainder filled in from reference TRBV25-1 and TRBJ1-6): EADIYQTPRYLVIGTGKKITLECSQTMGHDKMYWYQQDPGMELHLIHYSYGVNSTEKGDLSSESTVSRIRTEHFPLTLESARPSHTSQYLCANTRAGHSPLHFGNGTRLTVT.

The rearrangement joins TRBV28 to TRBJ2-3, with a tentative D call TRBD2 (6 bases). V was pared by 6 bases and J by 3 bases, with 10 bases between. This CDR3 has 13 residues. Germline loops: CDR1 MDHEN, CDR2 SYDVKM. CDR3 region: CASREGRTDTQYF. The CDR3 region has the DNA TGTGCCAGCAGGGAAGGGAGGACAGATACGCAGTATTTT. The entire variable domain, with the rest obtained from reference TRBV28 and TRBJ2-3, is as follows: DVKVTQSSRYLVKRTGEKVFLECVQDMDHENMFWYRQDPGLGLRLIYFSYDVKMKEKGDIPEGYSVSREKKERFSLILESASTNQTSMYLCASREGRTDTQYFGPGTRLTVL.

V and J are TRBV7-6 and TRBJ2-2, with D possibly being TRBD1 (5 bases). Germline assignment: CDR1 SGHVS and CDR2 FNYEAQ. The CDR3 extends over 16 amino acids. Trimming removed 2 bases from V and 3 bases from J, with 13 bases in between. As DNA, the CDR3 is TGTGCCAGCAGCTTAAGAGGCAGGGTGGACACCGGGGAGCTGTTTTTT. It translates to CASSLRGRVDTGELFF.

This chain joins TRBV5-1 and TRBJ2-5; perhaps TRBD2 as D (6 bases). Trimming cost V 4 bases and J 5 bases, with 15 bases left between them. The CDR3 runs 14 residues. Looked up from germline, CDR1 is SGHRS and CDR2 is YFSETQ. The CDR3 region is CASSPGGTAETQYF. CDR3 in DNA: TGCGCCAGCAGCCCCGGGGGTACGGCGGAGACCCAGTACTTC.

This clone was found once. This rearrangement joins TRBV2 to TRBJ2-1; 9 bases are shared with TRBD2. V lost 7 bases and J lost 2; bases outside the gene matches: 6. The CDR3 runs to 15 residues. Germline loops: CDR1 SNHLY, CDR2 FYNNEI. The CDR3 is CASILAGVTYNEQFF. DNA for the CDR3: TGTGCCAGCATCTTAGCGGGGGTCACCTACAATGAGCAGTTCTTC.

This clone was detected only a few times. The chain employs TRBV27 and TRBJ2-7; TRBD2 agrees at 9 bases. The CDR3 is made up of 15 amino acids. V was pared by 0 bases and J by 4 bases, with 4 bases of the junction left unmatched. The germline gives CDR1 MNHEY, CDR2 SMNVEV (reference sequence). CDR3 protein: CASSLSGTSPYEQYF. The CDR3 DNA sequence: TGTGCCAGCAGTTTATCGGGGACTAGCCCTTACGAGCAGTACTTC.

This clone was seen once. CDR3 loop: CASSATTGERQPQHF. CDR3 nucleotide sequence: TGTGCCAGTAGTGCGACGACAGGGGAACGTCAGCCCCAGCATTTT. This chain uses TRBV19 with TRBJ1-5; 8 bases map to TRBD1. The CDR3 is 15 residues long. The germline gives CDR1 LNHDA, CDR2 SQIVND (reference sequence). The V segment lost 5 bases and the J segment 6 bases; nucleotides outside the gene matches: 9.

The rearrangement joins TRBV10-2 to TRBJ1-6; weak D call: TRBD1 (5 bases). The V gene lost 6 bases and the J gene lost 6 bases, with 15 bases spanning the gap. The CDR3 has 15 amino acids. Germline V gene lookup returns CDR1 WSHSY and CDR2 SAAADI. CDR3 sequence reads: CASRGDRGPNSPLHF. The CDR3 DNA reads TGCGCCAGCAGGGGCGACAGAGGCCCTAATTCACCCCTCCACTTT.

This clone was counted only a few times. This chain connects TRBV6-5 to TRBJ2-7, with 9 bases that match TRBD1. Looked up from germline, CDR1 is MNHEY and CDR2 is SVGAGI. The CDR3 contains 16 residues. J was trimmed by 3 bases and V by 2 bases; bases with no gene match: 8. CDR3 nucleotide sequence: TGTGCCAGCAGTTACCGAATTTACAGGGGGCTCTACGAGCAGTACTTC. It translates to CASSYRIYRGLYEQYF.

The rearrangement joins TRBV4-2 to TRBJ1-4; 8 positions match TRBD1. Germline CDR1 reads LGHNA; CDR2 reads YNFKEQ. J was trimmed by 7 bases and V by 3 bases; bases with no gene match: 10. The length of the CDR3 is 16 residues. CDR3 bases: TGTGCCAGCAGCCAGGCAAAGACAGGGGATGGTGAAAAACTGTTTTTT. This gives the protein CASSQAKTGDGEKLFF.

The rearrangement joins TRBV29-1 to TRBJ2-1; 15 nucleotides align to TRBD2. This CDR3 contains 17 residues. Germline values: CDR1 SQVTM, CDR2 ANQGSEA. V lost 4 bases to trimming and J lost 0 bases; unmatched junction nucleotides: 4. The chain's CDR3 is CSVAGTSGGRSYNEQFF. The CDR3 nucleotides read TGCAGCGTTGCCGGGACTAGCGGGGGGCGCTCCTACAATGAGCAGTTCTTC.

This clone was observed once. V gene TRBV30 combines with J gene TRBJ1-2; D is possibly TRBD1 (5 bases). Germline assignment: CDR1 GTSNPN and CDR2 SVGIG (reference sequence). Trimming left V 3 bases short and J 8 bases short, with 25 bases between. The CDR3 has 16 residues. DNA for the CDR3: TGTGCCTGGAGCGCCTACTCGTGGAGTCTGGGGGGGGGCTACACCTTC. Its protein product is CAWSAYSWSLGGGYTF.

As for this clone: Compared with germline, one end of the junction differs, possibly owing to a read error. The chain employs TRBV7-9 and TRBJ2-7; D call uncertain. The CDR3 has 12 residues. Germline V gene lookup returns CDR1 SEHNR and CDR2 FQNEAQ (reference sequence). In DNA, the CDR3 is TGTTCCAGCAGCGAAACGGGCTACGAGCAGTACTTC. Translated, it gives CSSSETGYEQYF.

The J gene is TRBJ1-2, the V gene TRBV6-6; 7 bases match TRBD1. The V segment lost 7 bases and the J segment 11 bases; nucleotides outside the gene matches: 10. From germline, CDR1 is MNHNY and CDR2 SVGAGI (reference sequence). CDR3 length: 12 amino acids. DNA of the CDR3: TGTGCCAGCAAGGGGGCCCAGAGTGGGTACACCTTC. Translated: CASKGAQSGYTF.

The chain combines TRBV27 with TRBJ2-3; tentative D call: TRBD1 (6 bases). V was shortened by 4 bases and J by 2 bases, with 13 bases between the two germline ends. Germline V CDR1 and CDR2: MNHEY, SMNVEV (reference sequence). The CDR3 extends over 15 amino acids. The CDR3 DNA is TGTGCCAGCAGTTATACAGGGCCAAACACAGATACGCAGTATTTT. It encodes CASSYTGPNTDTQYF.

The gene calls are TRBV9 and TRBJ1-4; D may be TRBD1 (5 bases). Germline V gene data show CDR1 as SGDLS and CDR2 as YYNGEE. CDR3 length: 15 residues. Trimming stripped 0 bases from V and 4 bases from J, with 10 bases between. CDR3 bases: TGTGCCAGCAGCGTAGAACCAGACAGTAATGAAAAACTGTTTTTT. Amino acids: CASSVEPDSNEKLFF.